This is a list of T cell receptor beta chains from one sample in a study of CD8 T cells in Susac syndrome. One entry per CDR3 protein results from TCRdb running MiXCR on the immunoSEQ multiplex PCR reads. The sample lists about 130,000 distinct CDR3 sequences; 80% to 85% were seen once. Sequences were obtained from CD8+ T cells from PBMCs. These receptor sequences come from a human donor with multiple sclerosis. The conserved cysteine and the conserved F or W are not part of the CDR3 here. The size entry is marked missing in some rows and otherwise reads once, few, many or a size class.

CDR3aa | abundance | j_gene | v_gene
ASSQVGQGRELF | NA | TRBJ2-2 | TRBV4-1
ASSPWATDDHSNQPQH | NA | TRBJ1-5 | TRBV18
ASSLGQGAYGYT | NA | TRBJ1-2 | TRBV19
ASSSAAGGWYGYT | few | TRBJ1-2 | TRBV27
ASSPLENQPQH | NA | TRBJ1-5 | TRBV6-5
ASSLDPGTVYGYT | NA | TRBJ1-2 | TRBV7-2
ASGLDRRGGTEAF | NA | TRBJ1-1 | TRBV12-5
ASSFMPGTAHEKLF | few | TRBJ1-4 | TRBV11-2
ASRRSYEQY | NA | TRBJ2-7 | TRBV11-2
ASRHRDGNNEQF | NA | TRBJ2-1 | TRBV28
ASSMGQRGTEAF | NA | TRBJ1-1 | TRBV19
ASSPFGGYQPQH | NA | TRBJ1-5 | TRBV16
ASSLAPGNTIY | NA | TRBJ1-3 | TRBV27
ASSSRQSGANVLT | NA | TRBJ2-6 | TRBV5-4
SARDPFRDVTYEQY | NA | TRBJ2-7 | TRBV20-1
ASSAPGPDGYT | NA | TRBJ1-2 | TRBV11-2
ASSLEGESSYEQY | NA | TRBJ2-7 | TRBV27
ASSRTGGNEAF | NA | TRBJ1-1 | TRBV7-9
ASRGTDFDYGYT | NA | TRBJ1-2 | TRBV2
ASSPIQLADLYNEQF | NA | TRBJ2-1 | TRBV27
ASSQSHLNTEAF | NA | TRBJ1-1 | TRBV3-1
ASSQVGDRGNGYT | NA | TRBJ1-2 | TRBV4-1
ASSPLLGKNIQY | NA | TRBJ2-4 | TRBV16
ASSFYRGSGELF | NA | TRBJ2-2 | TRBV5-8
SVEEAEAF | NA | TRBJ1-1 | TRBV29-1
SVLGTGGSGELF | NA | TRBJ2-2 | TRBV29-1
ATSRDRLAGGPTETQY | NA | TRBJ2-5 | TRBV15